The 18 T cell receptor beta chains reported below all come from one sample, sequenced in a study of regulatory T cells in long-lasting Graves disease. The time point denotes: persistent/refractory GD, antithyroid drugs over 5 years with positive TRAb. PBMC-derived RNA was used for the TCR library. The TCR beta library used iRepertoire HTBI primers with Arm-PCR amplification of CDR3. Via MiXCR, TCRdb re-called the multiplex PCR reads, giving one row per CDR3 protein. The data show about 470,000 distinct CDR3 sequences, with 20% to 25% seen just once and roughly 7% held by the top ten. Sample: peripheral blood mononuclear cells (PBMCs), taken when the disease was refractory, from a patient treated with antithyroid drugs. The receptors derive from a female donor with Graves disease.

The table lists this clonotype with a few counts. V usage is TRBV3-1 and J usage is TRBJ1-2; D may be TRBD1 (5 bases). Germline CDR1 LGHDT, CDR2 YNNKEL (reference sequence). This CDR3 region has 16 residues. Trimming pared 4 bases from V and 6 bases from J, leaving 21 bases between. In DNA form, the CDR3 reads TGTGCCAGCAGCCCTTCCGAGGGGACTCCCCCGGATGGCTACACCTTC. Translating it yields CASSPSEGTPPDGYTF.

Comment on this clonotype: A single base separates this from a much larger clone, so it may be a read error. Without the conserved terminal phenylalanine or tryptophan, this CDR3 likely stems from a read error. The chain couples TRBV7-9 to TRBJ1-2; D possibly corresponds to TRBD1 (5 bases). V was shortened by 1 base and J by 6 bases, with 9 bases between the two germline ends. Germline assignment: CDR1 SEHNR and CDR2 FQNEAQ (reference sequence). This CDR3 is 13 amino acids long. The CDR3 DNA is TGTGCCAGCAGCTTAGGACAGCGGGATGGCTACACCCTC. Translated, it gives CASSLGQRDGYTL.

In its sample, this clonotype was seen many times. The V and J genes are TRBV11-1 and TRBJ1-1; D is unresolved. The CDR3 loop spans 14 amino acids. Germline assignment: CDR1 SGHAT and CDR2 FQDESV (reference sequence). Trimming shortened V by 2 bases and J by 0 bases, and 7 bases separated the two germline ends. CDR3 region: CASSLRNMNTEAFF. DNA for the CDR3: TGTGCCAGCAGCTTACGTAATATGAACACTGAAGCTTTCTTT.

This clonotype was observed at least ten times. The rearrangement uses TRBV28 and TRBJ2-5, with TRBD1 as a possible D gene (6 bases). Germline V gives CDR1 MDHEN, CDR2 SYDVKM. The length of the CDR3 is 13 residues. V dropped 7 bases and J dropped 4 bases, with 13 bases sitting between them. As DNA, the CDR3 is TGTGCCAGCACTCTACAGGGTGGAGAGACCCAGTACTTC. Amino acids: CASTLQGGETQYF.

CDR3 bases: TGCGCCAGCAGCTCGCCCGGACTAGGATCTAGCGGGGAGCTGTTTTTT. Protein product: CASSSPGLGSSGELFF. This rearrangement joins TRBV5-1 to TRBJ2-2; 7 nucleotides align to TRBD2. Germline lookup yields CDR1 SGHRS and CDR2 YFSETQ. This CDR3 comprises 16 residues. V dropped 3 bases and J dropped 7; count of bases not matched to a gene: 12.

V gene TRBV6-1 combines with J gene TRBJ2-2, with D tentatively TRBD2 (5 bases). The germline V and J ends were trimmed by 8 bases and 0 bases, with 13 bases remaining between them. The CDR3 totals 15 residues. Germline-derived CDR1 and CDR2 are MNHNS and SASEGT. The CDR3 nucleotides are TGTGCCAGCTCCCCAGTGGACTCGAACACCGGGGAGCTGTTTTTT. Residues: CASSPVDSNTGELFF.

The chain employs TRBV14 and TRBJ2-7; 9 bases align to TRBD2. The V gene's germline CDR1 is SGHDN and CDR2 FVKESK. The J segment lost 3 bases and the V segment lost 2 bases, leaving 23 bases of the junction unmatched. The CDR3 covers 21 residues. The CDR3 spells CASSQFPGAGERGDSIYEQYF. CDR3 sequence (DNA): TGTGCCAGCAGCCAATTCCCTGGGGCGGGAGAGCGGGGGGACTCAATCTACGAGCAGTACTTC.

The chain carries TRBV6-1 and TRBJ1-5; possibly TRBD1 for D (6 bases). This CDR3 is built from 17 residues. Trimming cost V 6 bases and J 0 bases, with 18 bases left between them. The germline gives CDR1 MNHNS, CDR2 SASEGT. The CDR3 coding sequence is TGTGCCAGCAGCTCGGGACACCCAACTTATAGCAATCAGCCCCAGCATTTT. Translating it yields CASSSGHPTYSNQPQHF.

There are a few counts of this clonotype. DNA for the CDR3: TGTGCCATCACGAAGGGGGGCTCCTACGAGCAGTACTTC. Amino acid sequence: CAITKGGSYEQYF. This rearrangement joins TRBV10-3 to TRBJ2-7, with D perhaps given as TRBD1 or TRBD2 (6 bases each). With 7 bases removed from V and 0 bases from J, the gap between germline ends came to 10 bases. CDR1 is ENHRY, CDR2 SYGVKD, per germline. CDR3 length: 13 amino acids.

The chain joins TRBV20-1 to TRBJ1-5; no clear D. Germline V CDR1 and CDR2: DFQATT, SNEGSKA (reference sequence). V was cut by 5 bases and J by 4 bases, with 9 bases left in between. CDR3 size: 12 residues. DNA of the CDR3: TGCAGTGCTGTCAATGGGAATCAGCCCCAGCATTTT. It encodes CSAVNGNQPQHF.

This clonotype was seen repeatedly, ten times or more. V usage is TRBV12-3 or TRBV12-4 and J usage is TRBJ1-3, with D hard to call. V lost 1 base and J lost 0, with 10 bases in between. This CDR3 region has 16 residues. CDR3 bases: TGTGCCAGCAGTTTAGAGCCAGGCCTCTCTGGAAACACCATATATTTT. Translation: CASSLEPGLSGNTIYF.

This chain links TRBV6-5 with TRBJ2-3; D is undetermined. This CDR3 region has 14 residues. In germline, CDR1 is MNHEY, CDR2 SVGAGI. Trimming removed 2 bases at V and 4 bases at J, with 10 bases between. CDR3 DNA: TGTGCCAGCAGTTACAGCTTCATGGCAGATACGCAGTATTTT. Translated, it gives CASSYSFMADTQYF.

This clonotype was detected a few times. The rearrangement uses TRBV19 and TRBJ2-2; 10 bases line up with TRBD2. The CDR3 totals 15 residues. The junction had 6 bases not matched to a gene; V was cut back by 5 bases and J by 6 bases. Germline CDR1 is LNHDA and CDR2 is SQIVND (reference sequence). CDR3 coding DNA: TGTGCCAGTAGTGTACCGGGACTAGCGTCCGGGGAGCTGTTTTTT. This codes for CASSVPGLASGELFF.

This clonotype was picked up many times. The CDR3 protein is CASSLDWGTYEQYF. CDR3 bases: TGTGCCAGCAGCTTAGATTGGGGGACCTACGAGCAGTACTTC. This chain uses TRBV11-2 with TRBJ2-7, with D possibly called TRBD1 or TRBD2 (5 bases each). This CDR3 region has 14 residues. Trimming removed 0 bases from V and 2 bases from J, with 8 bases in between. Germline V gene data show CDR1 as SGHAT and CDR2 as FQNNGV.

Concerning this clonotype: A much larger clone differs by one base, so this may be a read error. The chain recombines TRBV6-4 with TRBJ2-7, with 8 positions matching TRBD2. This CDR3 has 16 amino acids. The germline V gene encodes CDR1 MRHNA and CDR2 SNTAGT. The CDR3 nucleotides read TGTGCCAGCAGTTACTCGTTTAGCGGGGACTCCTACGAGCAGTACTTC. Translated: CASSYSFSGDSYEQYF.

This clonotype was detected many times. The J gene is TRBJ2-5, the V gene TRBV20-1; possibly TRBD1 for D (6 bases). With 1 base removed from V and 7 bases from J, the gap between germline ends came to 22 bases. CDR1 is DFQATT and CDR2 is SNEGSKA in the germline V gene (reference sequence). The CDR3 has 16 residues. As DNA, the CDR3 is TGCAGTGCTAGAGCTCCCCTCGGGACACAAAAGGGGACCCAGTACTTC. Translating it yields CSARAPLGTQKGTQYF.

This chain joins TRBV11-3 and TRBJ1-3, with unresolved D. The CDR3 extends over 14 amino acids. Between the trimmed V and J ends, which lost 2 bases and 0 bases, there was a span of 5 bases. Germline V gene lookup returns CDR1 SGHNT and CDR2 YENEEA. The CDR3 DNA reads as TGTGCCAGCAGCTTATCGTACTCTGGAAACACCATATATTTT. Translating it yields CASSLSYSGNTIYF.

There are many counts of this clonotype. The V call is TRBV12-3 or TRBV12-4, the J call TRBJ2-5; 8 bases are a match to TRBD2. This CDR3 comprises 14 residues. The ends lost 6 bases at V and 2 bases at J; junction bases unmatched: 5. DNA for the CDR3: TGTGCCAGCAGCCCCGGGGGGGGACAAGAGACCCAGTACTTC. Translated, it gives CASSPGGGQETQYF.